One and the same sample provided the 32 T cell receptor beta chains below, sequenced in a study of T-cell reconstitution after alpha-beta-depleted transplantation in children. Unique molecular identifiers were incorporated during preparation of the TCRbeta library. TCRdb reanalysed the PCR reads using MiXCR and keeps one entry per CDR3 protein. In the table there are 550,000 to 800,000 distinct CDR3 sequences, about an eighth of which are singletons. Sequenced here: PBMCs, sampled before TCRalphabeta/CD19-depleted stem cell transplant. Receptors were obtained from a girl aged 2 to 10 with congenital amegakaryocytic thrombocytopenia, due to receive a stem cell transplant.

This clonotype was picked up many times. The chain employs TRBV29-1 and TRBJ1-1; D is possibly TRBD1 (5 bases). There are 12 residues in the CDR3. V dropped 6 bases and J dropped 0 bases, with 8 bases sitting between them. CDR1 SQVTM and CDR2 ANQGSEA come from the germline V gene. This CDR3 is CSVGEMNTEAFF. The CDR3 region has the DNA TGCAGCGTAGGGGAAATGAACACTGAAGCTTTCTTT.

This clonotype was seen many times. V gene TRBV12-3 or TRBV12-4 combines with J gene TRBJ1-4; no clear D gene. V was trimmed by 9 bases and J by 0 bases, leaving 8 bases between them. CDR3 length equals 13 residues. As DNA, the CDR3 is TGTGCCAGTTTGCATTCAACTAATGAAAAACTGTTTTTT. As protein: CASLHSTNEKLFF.

The chain joins TRBV15 to TRBJ2-3, with D perhaps given as TRBD1 or TRBD2 (5 bases each). Germline-derived CDR1 and CDR2 are LNHNV and YYDKDF (reference sequence). With 0 bases removed from V and 4 bases from J, the gap between germline ends came to 14 bases. The CDR3 consists of 16 residues. CDR3: CATSRDWLRGADTQYF. CDR3 DNA sequence: TGTGCCACCAGCAGAGACTGGCTCCGAGGGGCAGATACGCAGTATTTT.

The chain couples TRBV20-1 to TRBJ2-7; a possible D gene is TRBD2 (5 bases). The germline V and J ends were trimmed by 0 bases and 0 bases, with 18 bases remaining between them. The length of the CDR3 is 17 residues. Germline CDR1 reads DFQATT; CDR2 reads SNEGSKA (reference sequence). The CDR3 here is CSARDPRGHAASYEQYF. Written as DNA, the CDR3 is TGCAGTGCTAGAGACCCTCGAGGGCACGCAGCCTCCTACGAGCAGTACTTC.

This clonotype was picked up a small number of times. This chain links TRBV7-9 with TRBJ2-1, with 7 bases lining up with TRBD2. Germline assignment: CDR1 SEHNR and CDR2 FQNEAQ (reference sequence). Trimming at V came to 3 bases and at J to 9 bases, leaving 8 bases not matched to a gene. The CDR3 contains 14 residues. Here the CDR3 reads CASSFASGGGEQFF. As DNA, the CDR3 is TGTGCCAGCAGCTTTGCCTCGGGGGGAGGTGAGCAGTTCTTC.

With regard to this clonotype: Being one base from a much bigger clone, this may be a read error. The gene calls are TRBV5-1 and TRBJ2-2, with 9 bases identical to TRBD1. Germline loops: CDR1 SGHRS, CDR2 YFSETQ. The CDR3 has 16 residues. V dropped 0 bases and J dropped 9; count of bases not matched to a gene: 9. Here the CDR3 DNA reads TGCGCCAGCAGCTTGGCCCTAGGACAGGGGACCAGGGAGCTGTTTTTT. It yields the protein CASSLALGQGTRELFF.

This clonotype appeared a few times. V usage is TRBV27 and J usage is TRBJ2-7, with TRBD1 identical over 9 bases. The CDR3 is made up of 15 amino acids. The germline gives CDR1 MNHEY, CDR2 SMNVEV (reference sequence). V was pared by 6 bases and J by 6 bases, with 12 bases of the junction left unmatched. CDR3 in amino acids: CASRAGTGFSLEQYF. The CDR3 DNA follows: TGTGCCAGCAGGGCCGGGACAGGGTTTTCACTCGAGCAGTACTTC.

This rearrangement joins TRBV2 to TRBJ1-1, with unresolved D. This CDR3 has 13 amino acids. Trimming pared 5 bases from V and 9 bases from J, leaving 16 bases between. Germline V gene data show CDR1 as SNHLY and CDR2 as FYNNEI. For the CDR3, the DNA is TGTGCCAGCAGTCCCACCAACCTGAAGCAAGCTTTCTTT. It specifies CASSPTNLKQAFF.

This clonotype has ten or more counts. The CDR3 bases are TGCAGTGCTAGCTTTCTAGCGGGAGGGCCAGATACGCAGTATTTT. Encoded protein: CSASFLAGGPDTQYF. This rearrangement joins TRBV20-1 to TRBJ2-3, with 12 nucleotides matching TRBD2. V lost 3 bases and J lost 4; bases outside the gene matches: 5. CDR3 length equals 15 residues. The germline gives CDR1 DFQATT, CDR2 SNEGSKA (reference sequence).

The rearrangement links TRBV18 to TRBJ1-3; D is undetermined. Germline V gene lookup returns CDR1 KGHSH and CDR2 LQKENI. This CDR3 has 11 residues. Trimming took off 3 bases at V and 7 bases at J, with 4 bases between the two ends. CDR3 nucleotide sequence: TGTGCCAGCTCACCCAGCAACACCATATATTTT. Translation gives CASSPSNTIYF.

The sample holds a few counts of this clonotype. The V and J genes are TRBV2 and TRBJ2-1, with D possibly being TRBD1 or TRBD2 (5 bases each). Trimming took off 6 bases at V and 0 bases at J, with 18 bases between the two ends. Germline CDR1 and CDR2: SNHLY and FYNNEI. The CDR3 totals 17 residues. The CDR3 DNA reads as TGTGCCAGCAGCGACTCAACCTGGGGGAGCTCCTACAATGAGCAGTTCTTC. Amino acids: CASSDSTWGSSYNEQFF.

The rearrangement joins TRBV3-1 to TRBJ2-4; D gene unclear. The CDR3 has 13 amino acids. The germline V gene encodes CDR1 LGHDT and CDR2 YNNKEL (reference sequence). V was pared by 0 bases and J by 8 bases, with 8 bases between. CDR3 sequence: CASSQEGLYIQYF. In nucleotides, the CDR3 is TGTGCCAGCAGCCAAGAAGGCCTATACATTCAGTACTTC.

This clonotype was recorded at least ten times. CDR3: CSASGVMNTEAFF. The CDR3 nucleotides read TGCAGTGCTAGTGGGGTGATGAACACTGAAGCTTTCTTT. This chain links TRBV20-1 with TRBJ1-1; D is unresolved. CDR3 length: 13 residues. In germline, CDR1 is DFQATT, CDR2 SNEGSKA (reference sequence). Deletions cut 3 bases from V and 0 bases from J, with 8 bases between.

This clonotype was found many times. The chain is built from TRBV20-1 and TRBJ1-5; D possibly corresponds to TRBD1 (6 bases). The germline V gene encodes CDR1 DFQATT and CDR2 SNEGSKA (reference sequence). CDR3 size: 12 residues. The V end lost 6 bases, the J end lost 4 bases, and 10 bases lay between the germline ends. The CDR3 region is CSAGQFNQPQHF. In DNA, the CDR3 is TGCAGTGCCGGACAGTTTAATCAGCCCCAGCATTTT.

This clonotype has a count of ten or more. The chain uses TRBV7-9 and TRBJ1-1; the D gene is possibly TRBD1 (5 bases). CDR3 length: 12 amino acids. Trimming removed 1 base from V and 13 bases from J, with 13 bases in between. The germline gives CDR1 SEHNR, CDR2 FQNEAQ (reference sequence). In DNA form, the CDR3 reads TGTGCCAGCAGCTTAGAGGGCCACGGGGGTTTCTTT. As protein: CASSLEGHGGFF.

This clonotype was observed a few times. This chain connects TRBV27 to TRBJ2-5; no clear D gene. This CDR3 contains 14 residues. With 5 bases removed from V and 4 bases from J, the gap between germline ends came to 14 bases. Germline loops: CDR1 MNHEY, CDR2 SMNVEV (reference sequence). CDR3 nucleotides: TGTGCCAGCAGTCGAGGACCAGACGGAGAGACCCAGTACTTC. Protein product: CASSRGPDGETQYF.

This clonotype was seen more than once but under ten times. The chain is built from TRBV5-5 and TRBJ2-5; possibly TRBD2 for D (6 bases). The CDR3 runs to 14 residues. Germline-derived CDR1 and CDR2 are SGHKS and YYEKEE (reference sequence). V lost 0 bases and J lost 5, with 11 bases in between. This CDR3 reads CASSLEAGYETQYF. Written as DNA, the CDR3 is TGTGCCAGCAGCTTGGAGGCGGGATATGAGACCCAGTACTTC.

This chain links TRBV7-6 with TRBJ2-3; 9 nucleotides agree with TRBD2. Losses at the gene ends were 5 bases for V and 4 bases for J; bases not matched to a gene: 7. CDR1 and CDR2 (germline): SGHVS, FNYEAQ. The CDR3 consists of 15 residues. The CDR3: CASSIIAGDADTQYF. In nucleotides, the CDR3 is TGTGCCAGCAGCATAATAGCGGGAGATGCAGATACGCAGTATTTT. Using reference TRBV7-6 and TRBJ2-3 for the parts outside the CDR3, the full variable domain is GAGVSQSPRYKVTKRGQDVALRCDPISGHVSLYWYRQALGQGPEFLTYFNYEAQQDKSGLPNDRFSAERPEGSISTLTIQRTEQRDSAMYRCASSIIAGDADTQYFGPGTRLTVL.

The J gene is TRBJ2-3, the V gene TRBV12-3 or TRBV12-4; D is perhaps TRBD2 (6 bases). The CDR3 extends over 15 amino acids. Trimming cost V 5 bases and J 5 bases, with 17 bases left between them. The CDR3 is CASSVRDGGVDTQYF. The CDR3 region has the DNA TGTGCCAGCAGTGTAAGGGACGGAGGGGTAGATACGCAGTATTTT.

In this sample, this clonotype turned up many times. The gene calls are TRBV12-3 or TRBV12-4 and TRBJ2-1; weak D call: TRBD2 (7 bases). The V and J ends lost 3 bases and 9 bases respectively, with 18 bases between them. This CDR3 comprises 15 residues. CDR3 DNA: TGTGCCAGCAGTTTTATGGCTACTAGGGGGGGTGAGCAGTTCTTC. Translation gives CASSFMATRGGEQFF.

There are many counts of this clonotype. The chain is built from TRBV15 and TRBJ2-3; perhaps TRBD1 as D (6 bases). The CDR3 has 16 residues. Per germline, CDR1 LNHNV and CDR2 YYDKDF (reference sequence). V lost 3 bases, J lost 4 bases, and 17 bases lay in between. In DNA, the CDR3 is TGTGCCACCAGCAGCCAACTATCACAGGGTGCAGATACGCAGTATTTT. Protein product: CATSSQLSQGADTQYF.

This clonotype has just one count. This rearrangement joins TRBV7-8 to TRBJ2-7, with unresolved D. This CDR3 is built from 14 residues. Looked up from germline, CDR1 is SGHVS and CDR2 is FQNEAQ. V lost 2 bases and J lost 5, with 13 bases in between. The CDR3 DNA follows: TGTGCCAGCAGCTTACCGTCTAAAATGAACGAGCAGTACTTC. This codes for CASSLPSKMNEQYF.

This clonotype was recorded many times. The chain carries TRBV20-1 and TRBJ2-3; the D is unclear. Germline V gene sequence: CDR1 DFQATT, CDR2 SNEGSKA (reference sequence). Trimming cost V 0 bases and J 7 bases, with 14 bases left between them. The CDR3 length is 14 residues. The CDR3 sequence is CSARDPDFRHTQYF. In nucleotides, the CDR3 is TGCAGTGCTAGAGACCCCGACTTTAGGCATACGCAGTATTTT.

This clonotype was observed at least ten times. The chain has TRBV12-3 or TRBV12-4 and TRBJ2-1, with D perhaps matching TRBD2 (5 bases). The CDR3 totals 13 residues. Deletions cut 7 bases from V and 4 bases from J, with 11 bases between. The CDR3 bases are TGTGCCAGCACCCTGAGCGGATACAATGAGCAGTTCTTC. Encoded protein: CASTLSGYNEQFF.

This clonotype was recorded at least ten times. V is TRBV29-1 and J is TRBJ2-1, with 10 bases that match TRBD2. The J segment lost 8 bases and the V segment lost 2 bases, leaving 18 bases of the junction unmatched. CDR1 and CDR2 from the germline V gene are SQVTM and ANQGSEA. The CDR3 extends over 18 amino acids. CDR3 sequence (DNA): TGCAGCGTTGAATCGCTAGCGGGAGTTTCGGGCATTTCGTATGAGCAGTTCTTC. It encodes CSVESLAGVSGISYEQFF.

In its sample, this clonotype was seen a few times. The chain joins TRBV12-3 or TRBV12-4 to TRBJ1-3; D is unresolved. This CDR3 spans 16 amino acids. V was clipped by 5 bases and J by 7 bases, with 21 bases between them. Written as DNA, the CDR3 is TGTGCCAGCAGTCATATGGGCGCGTCGGTCGGGAACACCATATATTTT. This sequence encodes CASSHMGASVGNTIYF.

On this clonotype itself: One end of the junction fails to match germline, which may point to a read error. V is TRBV5-1 and J is TRBJ2-1, with 7 bases matching TRBD1. The CDR3 contains 17 residues. The germline gives CDR1 SGHRS, CDR2 YFSETQ. DNA for the CDR3: TGCGCCAGCAGCTTGGGATACCGAGGGGGCTCCTACTATGAGCAGTTCTTC. This translates into CASSLGYRGGSYYEQFF.

The rearrangement links TRBV12-3 or TRBV12-4 to TRBJ2-5, with TRBD2 matching 8 bases. Unmatched junction bases numbered 16, after V lost 6 bases and J lost 4 bases. The CDR3 has 17 residues. The DNA for the CDR3 is TGTGCCAGCAGCCAAAGGACTAGCCAAGTAAGGACAGAGACCCAGTACTTC. Encoded protein: CASSQRTSQVRTETQYF.

This clonotype was detected many times. This chain joins TRBV5-1 and TRBJ2-3; no clear D gene. CDR1 SGHRS and CDR2 YFSETQ come from the germline V gene. The V gene lost 1 base and the J gene lost 6 bases, with 12 bases spanning the gap. This CDR3 is built from 14 residues. The CDR3 region has the DNA TGCGCCAGCAGCTTGAGCCTAGGATCGGATACGCAGTATTTT. Translation: CASSLSLGSDTQYF.

This clonotype was observed a few times. This chain links TRBV4-2 with TRBJ2-1, with 10 bases matching TRBD2. CDR1 is LGHNA, CDR2 YNFKEQ, per germline. V shed 4 bases and J 4 bases; nucleotides not matched to a gene: 10. This CDR3 has 17 amino acids. The CDR3 sequence: CASSPLTSGSQYNEQFF. CDR3 DNA sequence: TGTGCCAGCAGCCCTCTGACTAGCGGGTCCCAATACAATGAGCAGTTCTTC.

The table lists this clonotype with many counts. This chain uses TRBV2 with TRBJ2-7; 8 bases line up with TRBD2. The CDR3 loop spans 16 amino acids. Germline V lookup: CDR1 SNHLY, CDR2 FYNNEI. The junction had 9 bases not matched to a gene; V was cut back by 4 bases and J by 1 base. The DNA of the CDR3 is TGTGCCAGCAGTGGCCTTAGCGGGGAGCGATCCTACGAGCAGTACTTC. Translation gives CASSGLSGERSYEQYF.

The chain employs TRBV28 and TRBJ1-6; D remains unclear. The CDR3 consists of 16 residues. Deletions cut 8 bases from V and 7 bases from J, with 21 bases between. Germline V gene data show CDR1 as MDHEN and CDR2 as SYDVKM. As DNA, the CDR3 is TGTGCCAGCCGGGCGCCCCTCAGGAGGAGAAATTCACCCCTCCACTTT. This codes for CASRAPLRRRNSPLHF.